This T cell receptor beta chain was captured in a study of T cell repertoires in cytomegalovirus infection. Study at large: Matching HLA type, along with CMV infection, was indicated by public TCR beta signatures. Findings and limits, study-wide: The study identified carriers of CMV plus the relevant HLA from cumulative public TCR beta family frequency.

This clonotype occurred a few times. Its antigen is currently unknown. The CDR3 is 14 residues long. V lost 1 base and J 2 bases, leaving 9 bases between the germline ends. CDR1 is KGHSH, CDR2 LQKENI, per germline. One entry per CDR3 protein, called by TCRdb with MiXCR from the reads. The sample lists a few hundred thousand distinct CDR3 sequences, under 35% occurring once. The sample here was cultured PBMCs, taken from culture after CMV antigen stimulation. This chain joins TRBV18 and TRBJ2-7, with a weak D call TRBD2 (6 bases). The receptor's source is a human donor in good health (CMV status not recorded). Some clones in this sample may be carry-over from other donors' samples. The CDR3 is CASSPQEGPYEQYF. Here the CDR3 DNA reads TGTGCCAGCTCACCACAGGAGGGACCCTACGAGCAGTACTTC.